This T cell receptor (beta chain) was recovered during a study of shared clonotypes between healthy human individuals. As for the study in general: For every donor, three CD4 naive, three CD4 memory, two CD8 naive and one CD8 memory plates were used. Notes on the study in general: Deeper or shallower sequencing was expected to change how clonotypes are shared among donors. Clonotypes not shared had lower generation probabilities than those common to all four donors.

Sequencing was performed with immunoSEQ multiplex PCR; in TCRdb, only in-frame clones are kept and a portion is missing. The sample contains roughly 320,000 clones, about nine tenths of which appear only once. With 5 bases clipped from V and 8 bases from J, the junction kept 12 bases outside the gene matches. The CDR3 runs to 16 residues. Germline lookup yields CDR1 SEHNR and CDR2 FQNEAQ (reference sequence). Points on this clone: Its antigen remains unknown.

Together with CD45RO+ cells, CCR7-negative CD45RA+ TemRA cells were included in CD8 memory. The sequenced sample consisted of memory CD8+ T cells sorted from blood. Subset: CD45RO+ cells pooled with CCR7-negative TemRA cells. The chain couples TRBV7-9 to TRBJ2-1; 10 bases fit TRBD2. This sequence originates from a man younger than 35 in good health. CDR3 sequence reads: CASSPIGAGGPDEQFF. CDR3 nucleotide sequence: TGTGCCAGCAGCCCCATCGGAGCGGGGGGGCCCGATGAGCAGTTCTTC.